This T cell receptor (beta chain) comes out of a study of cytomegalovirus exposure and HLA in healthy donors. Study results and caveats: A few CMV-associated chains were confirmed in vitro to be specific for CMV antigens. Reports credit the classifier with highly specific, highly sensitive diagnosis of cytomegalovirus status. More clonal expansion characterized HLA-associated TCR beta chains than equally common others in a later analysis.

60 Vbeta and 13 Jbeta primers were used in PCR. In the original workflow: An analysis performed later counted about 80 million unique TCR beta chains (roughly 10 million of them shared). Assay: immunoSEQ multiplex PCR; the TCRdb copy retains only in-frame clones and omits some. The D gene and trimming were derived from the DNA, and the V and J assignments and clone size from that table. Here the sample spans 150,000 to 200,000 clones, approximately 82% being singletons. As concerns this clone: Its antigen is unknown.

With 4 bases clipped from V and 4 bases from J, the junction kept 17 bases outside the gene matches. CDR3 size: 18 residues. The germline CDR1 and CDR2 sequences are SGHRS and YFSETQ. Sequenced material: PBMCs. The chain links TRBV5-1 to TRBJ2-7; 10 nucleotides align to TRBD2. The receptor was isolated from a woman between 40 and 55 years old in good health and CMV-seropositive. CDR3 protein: CASSSTPHSGRLGYEQYF. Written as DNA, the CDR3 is TGCGCCAGCAGCAGCACACCTCATAGCGGGAGGCTGGGGTACGAGCAGTACTTC.